This T cell receptor beta chain stems from a study of OX40 agonist ivuxolimab in advanced cancers. The V gene end was trimmed by 6 bases and the J gene end by 8 bases; junction bases not matched to a gene: 21. This CDR3 region has 19 residues. From germline, CDR1 is SEHNR and CDR2 FQNEAQ (reference sequence). Generated by immunoSEQ multiplex PCR, the TCRdb table keeps only in-frame clones and is missing some. The sample has tens of thousands of clones; about 91% are singletons. Whole-study findings and limits: Certain nonresponders additionally had low normalized T-cell clonal expansion. In the 0.1 to 3.0 mg/kg range, CD4+ and CD8+ blood T cells had expanded clonally by week 6.

Patients with autoimmune history or systemic immunosuppression were excluded. Worth noting for this clone: Its antigen is not known.

Here the sequenced sample was CD4+ or CD8+ T cells sorted from blood, taken in a trial of the OX40 agonist ivuxolimab. This TCR came from an adult with an advanced solid tumor such as melanoma, head and neck, liver or kidney cancer. The V and J genes are TRBV7-9 and TRBJ2-1, with TRBD1 matching over 11 bases. The CDR3 loop is CASRRGQGAKQRERDEQFF. The CDR3 bases are TGTGCCAGCAGACGCGGACAGGGGGCTAAGCAGCGGGAGAGGGATGAGCAGTTCTTC. The entire variable domain, with the rest obtained from reference TRBV7-9 and TRBJ2-1, is as follows: DTGVSQNPRHKITKRGQNVTFRCDPISEHNRLYWYRQTLGQGPEFLTYFQNEAQLEKSRLLSDRFSAERPKGSFSTLEIQRTEQGDSAMYLCASRRGQGAKQRERDEQFFGPGTRLTVL.